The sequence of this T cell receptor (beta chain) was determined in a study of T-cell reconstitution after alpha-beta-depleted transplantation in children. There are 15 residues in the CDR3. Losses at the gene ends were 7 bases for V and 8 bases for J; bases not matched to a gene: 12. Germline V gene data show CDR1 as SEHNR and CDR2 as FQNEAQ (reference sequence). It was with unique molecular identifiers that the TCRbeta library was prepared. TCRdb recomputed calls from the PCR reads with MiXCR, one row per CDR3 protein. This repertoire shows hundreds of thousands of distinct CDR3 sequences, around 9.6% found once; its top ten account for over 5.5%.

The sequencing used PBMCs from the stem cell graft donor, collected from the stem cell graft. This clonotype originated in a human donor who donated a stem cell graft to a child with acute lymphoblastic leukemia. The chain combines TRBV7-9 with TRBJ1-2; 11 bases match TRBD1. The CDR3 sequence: CASTRTGGLSWGYTF. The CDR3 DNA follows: TGTGCCAGCACCCGGACAGGGGGCTTGAGTTGGGGCTACACCTTC.